What follows describes a single T cell receptor beta chain. Antigen specificity is unknown. Specified treatment: oral pan-JAK inhibitor, 5-10 mg twice daily. This specimen comes from a study of CD8+ T cells in alopecia areata. Study at large: Tofacitinib administration persisted for 6 to 18 months, succeeded by 6 months off drug. Study observations and caveats: Patients shared TCRs less clearly than mice did, possibly owing to HLA. Scalp sample data also include resident alphabeta T cells from normal skin. On tofacitinib, scalp and blood still held many of the expanded lesional clones.

With 3 bases removed from V and 4 bases from J, the gap between germline ends came to 13 bases. The CDR3 runs 15 residues. Germline CDR1 and CDR2: ENHRY and SYGVKD. Following RNA extraction, reverse transcription yielded cDNA that acted as the sequencing template. Data came from immunoSEQ multiplex PCR; TCRdb stores just in-frame clones and leaves some out. The sample shows over 150,000 clones, around three fifths of them seen only once. This chain uses TRBV10-3 with TRBJ1-5, with a tentative D call TRBD1 (5 bases). The clonotype comes from a human donor with alopecia areata. The sequencing used CD4+ T cells sorted from blood, collected at week 24, from a patient treated with tofacitinib. The CDR3 spells CAISETGTYNQPQHF. Written as DNA, the CDR3 is TGTGCCATCAGTGAAACCGGGACGTATAATCAGCCCCAGCATTTT.